This T cell receptor (beta chain) was sequenced for a study of blood T cells in healthy people across ages (dated by TCRdb to 2013 to 2016). Context from the whole study: Template switching captured roughly one uniquely barcoded TCR beta cDNA molecule per two T cells in model experiments. Age-related changes in TCR beta repertoire diversity were measured in the study by deep sequencing normalized with unique cDNA molecular identifiers. The donors were divided into four age groups: young (average approximately 16 years), middle-aged (around 37), aged (62) and long-lived (82). To avoid experimental bias, donors of different ages were spread randomly across the sequencing lanes. Using the same blood draw, the study looked at two additional independent replicas of 1 million unique cDNA reads for two donors, one aged 18 to 29 and the other aged 80 or older.

The library was built by means of 5' RACE. Sequencing instrument: Illumina HiSeq 2500. A second PCR of roughly 7 to 11 cycles was performed with a sample-barcoded 5' primer and a J-beta primer mix. A template-switch 5' adaptor carrying 12 random nucleotides introduced a unique molecular identifier onto each TCR beta cDNA molecule. Each sample yielded at least 2.5 million CDR3-containing paired-end reads. All of the RNA was converted into first-strand cDNA using the Mint cDNA synthesis kit, with a TRBC-specific oligonucleotide serving as the primer. Following uracil-DNA glycosylase treatment, all cDNA underwent a first 18-cycle PCR with the universal primers M1SS and BC2_uni_R. The original methods were these. Normalization of each sample was performed by random selection of 1 million high-quality reads, each carrying a distinct molecular identifier. Instead of being binned into consensus sequences, reads that shared molecular identifiers were thrown out. CDR3 identification, clonotype clustering and error correction used MiTCR with a Q25 quality threshold and the strictest error-elimination algorithm. A nonparametric unseen species model with Euler transformation was used to estimate a lower bound on total TCR beta diversity. Using fastp at Q25 and MiXCR, TCRdb reprocessed the public reads and kept productive beta chains. One record per CDR3 amino acid sequence lists the most common genes and DNA. These V and J calls rely on TCRdb rather than the paper's analysis. The sample records about 1 million distinct CDR3 sequences, roughly 45% of which are singletons. Approximately 17% of the sample rests with the top ten.

The table lists this clonotype with a few counts. Its antigen specificity is not known. One base away there is no much larger clone; base qualities are not given. General conclusions and limits of the study: The long-lived group showed more naive CD4+ T cells, fewer expanded clones and increased TCR diversity than the aged group, suggesting age selection. Estimates of total diversity from one million sequenced T cells were regarded as lower bounds and underestimates. Because profiling used bulk unsorted PBMCs, naive and antigen-experienced compartments could not be compared conclusively. Observed TCR beta diversity per million T cells fell roughly linearly with age, and a significant reduction was already apparent by age around 40. A strong correlation was found between observed TCR beta diversity and the percentage of naive T cells measured by flow cytometry. The CMV infection status of donors was not known, potentially confounding age-related changes in expanded clonotypes.

The germline V gene (reference sequence) yields DFQATT for CDR1 and SNEGSKA for CDR2. The CDR3, from cysteine to phenylalanine, totals 12 residues. This entry keeps only the CDR3 DNA: 36 bases, framed from base 1. Donors were under 40 systemically healthy Caucasian individuals from Russia aged roughly 6 to 90 years. Each donor gave around 9.8 milliliters of peripheral blood, collected into EDTA-treated Vacutainer tubes. Ficoll-Paque density-gradient centrifugation was used to isolate PBMCs, with at least 6.5 million per sample. Trizol reagent was used to extract total RNA from PBMCs, with at least 5 micrograms per sample. The percentages of naive CD45RAhigh/CD27high T cells were determined by flow cytometry on a PBMC aliquot from every donor.

The chain links TRBV20-1 with TRBJ2-7; 11 central nucleotides agree with TRBD2. Sequencing input: blood. The TCR was taken from a woman aged 60 to 75 in good health. The bases read TGCTCCTTGGGGGGACTAGCGGCCGAGCAGTACTTC. Translated, this is CSLGGLAAEQYF.